The 2 T cell receptor beta chains listed next were all sequenced from one sample in a study of blood T cell repertoires in COVID-19. Profiling relied on immunoSEQ multiplex PCR, and the TCRdb table lists in-frame clones only, not all of them. The sample has 50,000 or so clones; around nine tenths are singletons. Sample: peripheral blood. Every receptor here comes from a human donor with active COVID-19. The donor label of this sample is uncertain.

The rearrangement joins TRBV6-5 to TRBJ2-7; possibly TRBD1 for D (7 bases). Germline V CDR1 and CDR2: MNHEY, SVGAGI. V gave up 5 bases and J gave up 0 bases, with 11 bases separating them. This CDR3 has 14 residues. CDR3 nucleotide sequence: TGTGCCAGCAGTCAGGGGGGCAGCTCCTACGAGCAGTACGTC. Its protein product is CASSQGGSSYEQYV.

The chain couples TRBV6-5 to TRBJ2-1, with 7 bases matching TRBD2. V gave up 6 bases and J gave up 9 bases; unmatched junction bases: 11. CDR3 length equals 14 residues. The germline gives CDR1 MNHEY, CDR2 SVGAGI. CDR3 region: CASRMRGRGGEQFF. The CDR3 DNA reads as TGTGCCAGCAGGATGCGGGGGAGAGGAGGTGAGCAGTTCTTC.